This T cell receptor beta chain is drawn from a study of beta chain features in type 1 diabetes. Expressed TCRB transcripts got sequenced, as all isolated RNA was reverse transcribed. Clones were read by immunoSEQ multiplex PCR, and TCRdb kept only the in-frame ones, dropping some. This sample has some 900,000 clones, with roughly a sixth found just once. This CDR3 has 17 amino acids. Germline CDR1 and CDR2: MDHEN and SYDVKM. The V gene end was trimmed by 4 bases and the J gene end by 0 bases; junction bases not matched to a gene: 5. Purity exceeding 95% was reached by all sorted populations. The V call is TRBV28, the J call TRBJ2-1; TRBD2 agrees at 11 bases. This clonotype originated in a woman between 18 and 29 years old in good health. Sequencing was done on a sample of naive CD4+ T cells from blood. The chain's CDR3 is CASSSGGLAGSYNEQFF. DNA for the CDR3: TGTGCCAGCAGTTCCGGAGGACTAGCGGGCTCCTACAATGAGCAGTTCTTC.